This TCR beta chain was found in a study of T cell repertoires in cytomegalovirus infection. Study background: CMV infection together with matching HLA type was indicated by public TCR beta signatures.

From the reads, TCRdb called clonotypes with MiXCR, one entry per CDR3 protein. Among more than 350,000 distinct CDR3 sequences listed, about a third were seen once. Broader study findings: Ex vivo, HLA-C-restricted CMV-specific TCR beta clonotypes prevailed over the rest of the response.

This clonotype was counted only a few times. The antigen remains undetermined. Per the germline V gene, CDR1 is MNHEY and CDR2 is SVGEGT. V trimming: 1 base; J trimming: 0 bases; junction bases outside the gene matches: 3. The CDR3 is 16 amino acids. The genes are TRBV6-2 or TRBV6-3 and TRBJ2-1, with 7 positions matching TRBD2. Sequencing was carried out using PBMCs. The TCR was taken from a human donor in good health (CMV status not recorded). Some clones in this sample may be carry-over from other donors' samples. CDR3 loop: CASSYLAGSSYNEQFF. CDR3 bases: TGTGCCAGCAGTTACTTAGCGGGTAGCTCCTACAATGAGCAGTTCTTC.